This T cell receptor (beta chain) is from a study of identical twins. Looked up from germline, CDR1 is SEHNR and CDR2 is FQNEAQ (reference sequence). Between the trimmed V and J ends, which lost 5 bases and 4 bases, there was a span of 17 bases. The CDR3 extends over 15 amino acids. Study-wide results and caveats: Conclusions relied on cross-sectional statistical analysis, not following the same donors. There were fewer insertions in abundant cord blood beta clonotypes, but memory repertoires showed no such pattern.

A note on this clonotype: Its antigen is unknown.

TCRdb re-called the 5' RACE reads through MiXCR, storing one row per CDR3 protein. The sample has 500,000 to 550,000 distinct CDR3 sequences; around 24% are singletons. This sample also belongs to another study, concerning yellow fever vaccine responses in identical twins.

The chain couples TRBV7-9 to TRBJ2-5, with D perhaps TRBD2 (6 bases). This TCR derives from a woman in her late teens or twenties in good health. Input material: CD4+ T cells sorted from blood. The CDR3 region has the DNA TGTGCCAGCAGCCCTACGGGACTCCGCGGAGAGACCCAGTACTTC. Amino acids: CASSPTGLRGETQYF. The entire variable domain, with the rest obtained from reference TRBV7-9 and TRBJ2-5, is as follows: DTGVSQNPRHKITKRGQNVTFRCDPISEHNRLYWYRQTLGQGPEFLTYFQNEAQLEKSRLLSDRFSAERPKGSFSTLEIQRTEQGDSAMYLCASSPTGLRGETQYFGPGTRLLVL.